This T cell receptor beta chain was recorded in a study of CD8+ T cells in alopecia areata. Obtained from alopecia areata patients were lesional scalp punch biopsies along with peripheral blood. The CDR3 length is 16 residues. Germline trimming cut 0 bases from V and 0 bases from J; bases unmatched to any gene: 1. Germline CDR1 and CDR2: KGHSH and LQKENI. This clone was picked up a small number of times. Its antigen is undetermined. Broader study findings: Clonality in lesional scalp, especially alopecia totalis/universalis, exceeded that of normal scalp.

cDNA prepared by RNA extraction and subsequent reverse transcription served as the template for sequencing. Produced via immunoSEQ multiplex PCR; TCRdb's table is partial and in-frame only. This table has 120,000 to 150,000 clones, roughly 50% appearing once. This sequence was found in a human donor with alopecia areata. The gene calls are TRBV18 and TRBJ2-1; 8 nucleotides match TRBD2. What was sequenced was CD4+ T cells sorted from blood. The CDR3 DNA sequence: TGTGCCAGCTCACCACCAAGCGGGGGCTCCTACAATGAGCAGTTCTTC. Translating it yields CASSPPSGGSYNEQFF.